The 23 T cell receptor beta chains given below trace back to one sample, sequenced in a study of blood T cells in healthy people across ages. The second PCR ran about 7 to 12 cycles with a sample-barcoded 5' primer and J-beta primers. Using its own MiXCR run on the 5' RACE reads, TCRdb lists one record per CDR3 protein. The table lists 540,000 or so distinct CDR3 sequences, around 24% of them singletons. These sequences were also reported in another study, on T cells of mothers and their children.

Sequencing was carried out using blood. These receptor sequences come from a boy younger than 18 in good health.

The chain links TRBV12-3 or TRBV12-4 to TRBJ2-5, with 8 positions matching TRBD1. The J call is doubtful: the DNA matches TRBJ2-7 better. The CDR3 has 15 residues. The CDR3 DNA sequence: TGTGCCAGCAGTTTAGGGACAGGGTATCCCTACGAGCAGTACTTC. Its translation is CASSLGTGYPYEQYF.

This clonotype was counted only a few times. This chain joins TRBV7-2 and TRBJ2-4, with 8 bases fitting TRBD2. The CDR3 contains 15 residues. The J segment lost 7 bases and the V segment lost 1 base, leaving 6 bases of the junction unmatched. Germline V gene sequence: CDR1 SGHTA, CDR2 FQGNSA. The CDR3 nucleotides are TGTGCCAGCAGCTTAGTGGTCGGGGGGGGTAACATTCAGTACTTC. As protein: CASSLVVGGGNIQYF.

This clonotype turned up a few times. The genes are TRBV7-9 and TRBJ2-5, with a weak D call TRBD1 (7 bases). The DNA end favors TRBJ2-7, so the J call may be wrong. The CDR3 is 17 residues long. In germline, CDR1 is SEHNR, CDR2 FQNEAQ (reference sequence). CDR3 region: CASSSPGETGTSYEQYF. The CDR3 DNA is TGTGCCAGCAGCTCACCGGGGGAGACAGGGACCTCCTACGAGCAGTACTTC.

This clonotype occurred a few times. The chain links TRBV14 to TRBJ2-2, with D unclear. The CDR3 loop spans 13 amino acids. Trimming removed 7 bases from V and 13 bases from J, with 19 bases in between. Germline V CDR1 and CDR2: SGHDN, FVKESK. Written as DNA, the CDR3 is TGTGCCAGCAATACTTTCAGGCTCCCCCTGCTGTTTTTT. Translation: CASNTFRLPLLFF.

The chain is built from TRBV20-1 and TRBJ1-5, with D possibly TRBD1 on 5 matching bases. The CDR3 is made up of 15 amino acids. Germline V gene lookup returns CDR1 DFQATT and CDR2 SNEGSKA (reference sequence). Trimming stripped 1 base from V and 6 bases from J, with 16 bases between. The CDR3 bases are TGCAGTGCTAGAGCCCCGCGAGGGGAGGGTCAGCCCCAGCATTTT. Translating it yields CSARAPRGEGQPQHF.

This clonotype was detected many times. The rearrangement links TRBV6-2 or TRBV6-3 to TRBJ1-1; TRBD1 is a possible D gene (5 bases). V shed 6 bases and J shed 5 bases, with 10 bases lying between them. Germline-derived CDR1 and CDR2 are MNHEY and SVGEGT. The CDR3 covers 12 residues. The CDR3 DNA sequence: TGTGCCAGCAGCTATGGGGGGACTGAAGCTTTCTTT. Protein product: CASSYGGTEAFF.

V gene TRBV12-3 or TRBV12-4 combines with J gene TRBJ1-2; weak D call: TRBD1 (5 bases). The CDR3 has 12 amino acids. Trimming left V 8 bases short and J 4 bases short, with 11 bases between. This CDR3 is CASATGIYGYTF. The DNA of the CDR3 is TGTGCCAGCGCCACAGGCATCTATGGCTACACCTTC.

The chain links TRBV5-1 to TRBJ2-2, with 8 bases that match TRBD1. Germline V gene data show CDR1 as SGHRS and CDR2 as YFSETQ. With 4 bases clipped from V and 4 bases from J, the junction kept 9 bases outside the gene matches. The length of the CDR3 is 16 residues. The CDR3 loop is CASSNRTGKGTGELFF. CDR3 sequence (DNA): TGCGCCAGCAGCAACCGGACAGGGAAGGGCACCGGGGAGCTGTTTTTT. The complete variable domain, with remaining parts taken from reference TRBV5-1 and TRBJ2-2, reads KAGVTQTPRYLIKTRGQQVTLSCSPISGHRSVSWYQQTPGQGLQFLFEYFSETQRNKGNFPGRFSGRQFSNSRSEMNVSTLELGDSALYLCASSNRTGKGTGELFFGEGSRLTVL.

This clonotype has only a few counts. This chain connects TRBV9 to TRBJ1-2; no firm D call. This CDR3 is 15 amino acids long. In germline, CDR1 is SGDLS, CDR2 YYNGEE. V was clipped by 4 bases and J by 2 bases, with 15 bases between them. CDR3 in amino acids: CASSPGRLTNYGYTF. CDR3 nucleotide sequence: TGTGCCAGCAGCCCCGGACGGCTAACCAACTATGGCTACACCTTC.

On this clonotype: A read error may produce the germline difference seen at one junction end. V gene TRBV3-1 combines with J gene TRBJ2-3, with D maybe TRBD2 (5 bases). This CDR3 is built from 16 residues. CDR1 and CDR2 (germline): LGHDT, YNNKEL (reference sequence). DNA for the CDR3: TGTGCCAACAGCCAAGCGAGCGGAGCTAACACAGATACGCAGTATTTC. This sequence encodes CANSQASGANTDTQYF.

CDR3 in DNA: TGCGCCAGCAGCCAGGGGGACACGGGGTCCTACGAGCAGTACTTC. Protein: CASSQGDTGSYEQYF. The chain links TRBV4-3 to TRBJ2-7; tentatively, D is TRBD1 (6 bases). The CDR3 extends over 15 amino acids. V was pared by 3 bases and J by 1 base, with 13 bases between. The germline V gene has CDR1 LGHNA and CDR2 YSLEER.

The chain combines TRBV24-1 with TRBJ2-3, with 10 bases identical to TRBD2. The CDR3 totals 19 residues. V lost 5 bases, J lost 0 bases, and 13 bases stayed unmatched. Germline CDR1 and CDR2: KGHDR and SFDVKD. DNA for the CDR3: TGTGCCACCAGTGGCGAGGGACCAGCGGGGGGGAGGAGCACAGATACGCAGTATTTT. Its translation: CATSGEGPAGGRSTDTQYF.

CDR3 in amino acids: CASSRTGPTGGYTF. In nucleotides, the CDR3 is TGCGCCAGCAGCAGGACAGGCCCTACGGGTGGCTACACCTTC. The V gene is TRBV5-1, the J gene TRBJ1-2; TRBD1 aligns across 7 bases. V shed 4 bases and J 7 bases; nucleotides not matched to a gene: 10. The CDR3 loop spans 14 amino acids. The germline V gene encodes CDR1 SGHRS and CDR2 YFSETQ.

This clonotype was counted at least ten times. V usage is TRBV27 and J usage is TRBJ2-1; 7 bases align to TRBD2. Germline V lookup: CDR1 MNHEY, CDR2 SMNVEV (reference sequence). Trimming removed 4 bases from V and 12 bases from J; junction bases left unmatched: 12. The CDR3 has 14 amino acids. In DNA, the CDR3 is TGTGCCAGCAGTTCCACCGGACTAGGGGTTTCGCAGTTCTTC. Translating it yields CASSSTGLGVSQFF.

This clonotype has a handful of counts. V usage is TRBV6-2 or TRBV6-3 and J usage is TRBJ1-1; D unresolved. The CDR3 runs 13 residues. V was shortened by 6 bases and J by 0 bases, with 8 bases between the two germline ends. Germline CDR1 is MNHEY and CDR2 is SVGEGT. The CDR3 nucleotides are TGTGCCAGCAGATTCATGTTGAACACTGAAGCTTTCTTT. It specifies CASRFMLNTEAFF.

The V call is TRBV18, the J call TRBJ2-5; D is uncertain. The germline gives CDR1 KGHSH, CDR2 LQKENI. The CDR3 extends over 12 amino acids. Between the trimmed V and J ends, which lost 0 bases and 2 bases, there was a span of 1 base. CDR3 loop: CASSPPQETQYF. The CDR3 bases are TGTGCCAGCTCACCACCTCAAGAGACCCAGTACTTC.

CDR3 amino acids: CASSPSGEDTQYF. For the CDR3, the DNA is TGCGCCAGCAGCCCATCAGGGGAAGATACGCAGTATTTT. This chain links TRBV4-3 with TRBJ2-3; possibly TRBD1 for D (6 bases). The CDR3 has 13 amino acids. V was cut by 4 bases and J by 5 bases, with 10 bases left in between. Per germline, CDR1 LGHNA and CDR2 YSLEER.

The CDR3 loop is CASSFRPGGWYF. The DNA of the CDR3 is TGTGCCAGCAGCTTCAGACCCGGGGGATGGTACTTC. The chain is built from TRBV5-6 and TRBJ2-5; D may be TRBD2 (6 bases). Trimming pared 2 bases from V and 13 bases from J, leaving 15 bases between. In germline, CDR1 is SGHDT, CDR2 YYEEEE. The CDR3 covers 12 residues.

V is TRBV20-1 and J is TRBJ1-3, with D unresolved. From germline, CDR1 is DFQATT and CDR2 SNEGSKA (reference sequence). The CDR3 spans 15 residues. Trimming cost V 5 bases and J 0 bases, with 14 bases left between them. The CDR3 sequence is CSALPVSSSGNTIYF. The CDR3 DNA sequence: TGCAGTGCTCTCCCCGTCAGTTCCTCTGGAAACACCATATATTTT.

This clonotype showed up many times. One end of the junction fails to match germline, which may point to a read error. The CDR3 DNA reads TGTGCCACCAGTTTCCAGCGGCTACAAGAGACCCAGTACTTC. This codes for CATSFQRLQETQYF. The chain recombines TRBV28 with TRBJ2-5; possible D gene TRBD2, 5 bases. This CDR3 spans 14 amino acids. Germline V gene lookup returns CDR1 MDHEN and CDR2 SYDVKM.

The chain joins TRBV20-1 to TRBJ2-5; the match to TRBD1 covers 8 bases. Germline CDR1 is DFQATT and CDR2 is SNEGSKA (reference sequence). The J segment lost 0 bases and the V segment lost 1 base, leaving 7 bases of the junction unmatched. The CDR3 has 16 residues. The CDR3 bases are TGCAGTGCTAGAGGTGCAGGGACAGGTGACCAAGAGACCCAGTACTTC. This translates into CSARGAGTGDQETQYF.

This clonotype has only a few counts. The germline gene is not matched at one end of the junction; a read error may be the cause. This chain uses TRBV20-1 with TRBJ1-1, with 9 bases fitting TRBD1. Germline loops: CDR1 DFQATT, CDR2 SNEGSKA (reference sequence). The length of the CDR3 is 13 residues. Written as DNA, the CDR3 is TGCAGTACTAGAGGGACAGGGTTCCCTGAAGCTTTCTTT. As protein: CSTRGTGFPEAFF.

The V call is TRBV28, the J call TRBJ2-1; the D is unclear. The V end lost 8 bases, the J end lost 8 bases, and 13 bases lay between the germline ends. The CDR3 consists of 12 residues. Germline V gene sequence: CDR1 MDHEN, CDR2 SYDVKM. The CDR3 DNA reads TGTGCCAGCTCCCGAGGAAGCGATGAGCAGTTCTTC. Its protein product is CASSRGSDEQFF.